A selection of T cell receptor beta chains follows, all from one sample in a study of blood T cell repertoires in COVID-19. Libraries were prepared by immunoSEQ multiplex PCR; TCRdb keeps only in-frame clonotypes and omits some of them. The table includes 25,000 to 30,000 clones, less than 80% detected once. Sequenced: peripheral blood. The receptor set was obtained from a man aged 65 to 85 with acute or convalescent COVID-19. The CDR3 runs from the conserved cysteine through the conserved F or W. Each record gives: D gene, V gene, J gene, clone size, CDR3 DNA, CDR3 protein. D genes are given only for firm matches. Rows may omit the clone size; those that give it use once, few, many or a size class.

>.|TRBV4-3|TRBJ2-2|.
TGCGCCAGCAGCCAAGAGTGGCGGGCCGTGGACACCGGGGAGCTGTTTTTT
CASSQEWRAVDTGELFF
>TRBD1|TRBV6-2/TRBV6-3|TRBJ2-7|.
TGTGCCAGCAGTTTCTCCGGGACAGCCGACTACGAGCAGTACTTC
CASSFSGTADYEQYF
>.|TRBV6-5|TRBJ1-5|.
TGTGCCAGCAGTCACGAGGGAGGGAGGACCCAGCATTTT
CASSHEGGRTQHF
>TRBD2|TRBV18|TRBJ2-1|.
TGTGCCAGCTCACTAGCGGGAGAAAGCAATGAGCAGTTCTTC
CASSLAGESNEQFF
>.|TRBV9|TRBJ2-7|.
TGTGCCAGCAGCGTAGATCCAGGCTCCTACGAGCAGTACTTC
CASSVDPGSYEQYF
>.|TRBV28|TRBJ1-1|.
TGTGCCAGCAGTGCCCGAATCCAGCTCAGGTCTGAAGCTTTCTTT
CASSARIQLRSEAFF
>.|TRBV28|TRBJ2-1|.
TGTGCCAGCAGCGCCGGGATTAACTACAATGAGCAGTTCTTC
CASSAGINYNEQFF
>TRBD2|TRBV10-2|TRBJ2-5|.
TGCGCCACCCGAAGAGCGGGGGGGCTGGAGACCCAGTACTTC
CATRRAGGLETQYF
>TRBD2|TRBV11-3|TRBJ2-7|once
TGTGCCAGCAGCGCGGGACTAGCGGACCGCTCCTACGAGCAGTACTTC
CASSAGLADRSYEQYF
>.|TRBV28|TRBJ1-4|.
TGTGCCAGCAGTTTATCGACAGCTTTTAATGAAAAACTGTTTTTT
CASSLSTAFNEKLFF
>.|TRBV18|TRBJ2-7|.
TGTGCCAGCTCACCTTCCGCTAGCAGAAAAAATGAGCAGTACTTC
CASSPSASRKNEQYF
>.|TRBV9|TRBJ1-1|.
TGTGCCAGCAGCCCAACAGGTCGGCGGGATGCTTTCTTT
CASSPTGRRDAFF
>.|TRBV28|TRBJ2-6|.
TGTGCCAGCAGGGAGGCGGGCCGGCCTTCTGGGGCCAACGTCCTGACTTTC
CASREAGRPSGANVLTF
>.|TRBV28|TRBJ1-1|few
TGTGCCAGCAGTTTGGGGGCAGGAAACACTGAAGCTTTCTTT
CASSLGAGNTEAFF
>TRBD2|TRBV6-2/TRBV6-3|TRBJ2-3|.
TGTGCCAGCAGCCTTGGACTAGCTCCAGATACGCAGTATTTT
CASSLGLAPDTQYF
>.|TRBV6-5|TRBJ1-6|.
TGTGCCAGCAGTTACTCGAGGGGGGGTGGTTCACCCCTCCACTTT
CASSYSRGGGSPLHF
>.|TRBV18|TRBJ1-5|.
TGTGCCAGCTCACCAAAGCCCAGGGGTGAGCCCCAGCATTTT
CASSPKPRGEPQHF
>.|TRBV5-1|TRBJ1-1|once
TGCGCCAGCAGCGTAGGTGGCGGGATAACTGAAGCTTTCTTT
CASSVGGGITEAFF
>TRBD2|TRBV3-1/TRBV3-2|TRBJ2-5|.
TGTGCCAGCAGCCAAGACGTTAGCGGGGAAGAGACCCAGTACTTC
CASSQDVSGEETQYF
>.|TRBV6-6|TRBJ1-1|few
TGTGCCAGCAGTTACCCGGACAGTGGCACTGAAGCTTTCTTT
CASSYPDSGTEAFF
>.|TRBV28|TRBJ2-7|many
TGTGCCAGCAGTTTTTCGTTGGTAGCGCTAACCTACGAGCAGTACTTC
CASSFSLVALTYEQYF
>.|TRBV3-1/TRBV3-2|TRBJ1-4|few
TGTGCCAGCAGCCAAGGGGGCGGAGGGAGTGGTGAAAAACTGTTTTTT
CASSQGGGGSGEKLFF
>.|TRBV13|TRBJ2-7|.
TGTGCCAGCAGCTTAGAAGGTGACAGTTCCTACGAGCAGTACTTC
CASSLEGDSSYEQYF
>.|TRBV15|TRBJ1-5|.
TGTGCCACCAGCATGGAAAGGGGGAATCAGCCCCAGCATTTT
CATSMERGNQPQHF
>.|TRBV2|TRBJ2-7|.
TGTGCCAGCAGGGAACAGGGTTACTCCTACGAGCAGTACTTC
CASREQGYSYEQYF
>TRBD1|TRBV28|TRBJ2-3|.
TGTGCCAGCACCATTCCGGGACAGGGGCGTGTTACGCAGTATTTT
CASTIPGQGRVTQYF
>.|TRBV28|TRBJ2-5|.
TGTGCCAGCAGTTTAGAGCGGATCGCAGCGACCCAGTACTTC
CASSLERIAATQYF
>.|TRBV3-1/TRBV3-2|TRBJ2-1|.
TGTGCCAGCAGCCAAGATGGGGGGACGAGCTACAATGAGCAGTTCTTC
CASSQDGGTSYNEQFF
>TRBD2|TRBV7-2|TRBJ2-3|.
TGTGCCAGCAGCTTCTCAGGCAGCGGGAACACAGATACGCAGTATTTT
CASSFSGSGNTDTQYF
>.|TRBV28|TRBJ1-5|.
TGTGCCAGCAGTTTAGATGTCGTGCGGAGCCAGCCCCAGCATTTT
CASSLDVVRSQPQHF
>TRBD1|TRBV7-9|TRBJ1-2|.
TGTGCCAGCAGCTTATCTTCCGGGACAGGGGCAAATGGCTACACCTTC
CASSLSSGTGANGYTF
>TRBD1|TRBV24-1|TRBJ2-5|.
TGTGCCACCAGTGATTCCCCGACAGGGGACCTACAAGAGACCCAGTACTTC
CATSDSPTGDLQETQYF
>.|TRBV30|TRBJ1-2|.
TGTGCCTGGAAACCATGGGGCAGGGAAGGCTACACCTTC
CAWKPWGREGYTF
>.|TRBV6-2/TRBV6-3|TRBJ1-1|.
TGTGCCAGCAGTTACATAAGCGGAGGGGCAACTGAAGCTTTCTTT
CASSYISGGATEAFF
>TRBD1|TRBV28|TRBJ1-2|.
TGTGCCAGCACCACCGTGGGACGAGGGGGCTTAGCCTATGGCTACACCTTC
CASTTVGRGGLAYGYTF